The 21 T cell receptor beta chains reported below all come from one sample, sequenced in a study of T cell changes during pregnancy in multiple sclerosis (dated by TCRdb to between 2018 and 2021). The library came from the immunoSEQ multiplex PCR assay. This is the immuneACCESS table as TCRdb keeps it, with only in-frame sequences that have V and J called. A part of the clones is gone; compared with another copy, unresolved V genes explain less than half, and the rest is unexplained. Here the sample has about 50,000 clones; around 90% occur a single time. Roughly 10% of the sample rests with the top ten. The sample here was CD8+ T cells from peripheral blood mononuclear cells, taken after pregnancy. These receptor sequences come from a female donor with multiple sclerosis, enrolled in a pregnancy study.

The chain joins TRBV19 to TRBJ1-1; 8 bases align to TRBD1. Looked up from germline, CDR1 is LNHDA and CDR2 is SQIVND (reference sequence). The J segment lost 3 bases and the V segment lost 6 bases, leaving 3 bases of the junction unmatched. The CDR3 contains 13 residues. The CDR3 here is CASSSGGDTEAFF. As DNA, the CDR3 is TGTGCCAGTAGCTCAGGGGGCGACACTGAAGCTTTCTTT.

V is TRBV6-5 and J is TRBJ1-1, with D unclear. Per germline, CDR1 MNHEY and CDR2 SVGAGI. The V end was cut by 2 bases, the J end by 3 bases, with 7 bases between. The CDR3 totals 13 residues. CDR3: CASSYARDTEAFF. In nucleotides, the CDR3 is TGTGCCAGCAGTTACGCGAGGGACACTGAAGCTTTCTTT.

This sequence joins TRBV14 and TRBJ2-3; TRBD2 agrees at 7 bases. Germline V gene lookup returns CDR1 SGHDN and CDR2 FVKESK. There are 15 residues in the CDR3. Trimming removed 1 base from V and 3 bases from J; junction bases left unmatched: 4. The CDR3 DNA is TGTGCCAGCAGCCAAGGGCGGGGGTGGACAGATACGCAGTATTTT. Its translation is CASSQGRGWTDTQYF.

The chain uses TRBV9 and TRBJ2-1; 9 bases align to TRBD1. The germline V gene encodes CDR1 SGDLS and CDR2 YYNGEE. The trim removed 4 bases at V and 3 bases at J, leaving 8 bases unmatched. The CDR3 is 16 residues long. The CDR3 sequence is CASSSRTGAFYNEQFF. In DNA, the CDR3 is TGTGCCAGCAGCTCCCGGACAGGGGCGTTCTACAATGAGCAGTTCTTC.

This rearrangement joins TRBV29-1 to TRBJ2-2; unclear D gene. The CDR3 is made up of 11 amino acids. Germline-derived CDR1 and CDR2 are SQVTM and ANQGSEA. V lost 5 bases, J lost 7 bases, and 8 bases lay in between. This CDR3 reads CSVYLLGELFF. The DNA for the CDR3 is TGCAGCGTTTACCTACTCGGGGAGCTGTTTTTT.

The chain carries TRBV7-6 and TRBJ1-1; D call uncertain. The germline CDR1 and CDR2 sequences are SGHVS and FNYEAQ. The germline V and J ends were trimmed by 5 bases and 1 base, with 8 bases remaining between them. The length of the CDR3 is 13 residues. Here the CDR3 reads CASSGDGNTEAFF. The CDR3 DNA sequence: TGTGCCAGCAGCGGAGACGGGAACACTGAAGCTTTCTTT.

Regarding this clone: A read error may produce the germline difference seen at one junction end. This chain joins TRBV10-3 and TRBJ2-3, with TRBD2 matching 8 bases. The CDR3 loop spans 11 amino acids. From germline, CDR1 is ENHRY and CDR2 SYGVKD. DNA of the CDR3: TGTGCCATCAGGGGACTAGATATGCAGTATTTT. Its translation: CAIRGLDMQYF.

The chain uses TRBV7-9 and TRBJ2-7, with D maybe TRBD1 (5 bases). The CDR3 is 17 residues long. Germline V lookup: CDR1 SEHNR, CDR2 FQNEAQ (reference sequence). With 7 bases removed from V and 8 bases from J, the gap between germline ends came to 30 bases. CDR3 loop: CASIGGDSIPLFYKQYF. CDR3 DNA sequence: TGTGCCAGCATTGGCGGAGACAGCATTCCCCTCTTTTACAAGCAGTACTTC.

This sequence joins TRBV15 and TRBJ1-4, with TRBD1 matching over 8 bases. Germline CDR1 is LNHNV and CDR2 is YYDKDF (reference sequence). The V gene end was trimmed by 0 bases and the J gene end by 7 bases; junction bases not matched to a gene: 7. This CDR3 has 16 amino acids. DNA for the CDR3: TGTGCCACCAGCAGAGATCGGGCAGGGGGCTCTGAAAAACTGTTTTTT. Amino acid sequence: CATSRDRAGGSEKLFF.

This clone was detected only a few times. CDR3 coding DNA: TGTGCCAGCAGCTTGGCGACTAGCGGGGATGTGAATGAGCAGTTCTTC. Amino acid sequence: CASSLATSGDVNEQFF. The chain uses TRBV11-3 and TRBJ2-1; 11 nucleotides match TRBD2. The V segment lost 3 bases and the J segment 7 bases; nucleotides outside the gene matches: 8. Germline CDR1 is SGHNT and CDR2 is YENEEA. The CDR3 runs to 16 residues.

This sequence joins TRBV5-6 and TRBJ1-2, with D tentatively TRBD1 (6 bases). The CDR3 consists of 14 residues. Germline V gene sequence: CDR1 SGHDT, CDR2 YYEEEE. The V end lost 4 bases, the J end lost 2 bases, and 12 bases lay between the germline ends. In DNA, the CDR3 is TGTGCCAGCAGCACATATCAGGGGAACTATGGCTACACCTTC. Its protein product is CASSTYQGNYGYTF.

The chain employs TRBV15 and TRBJ1-1; no reliable D call. Germline V lookup: CDR1 LNHNV, CDR2 YYDKDF (reference sequence). V lost 6 bases and J 0 bases, leaving 8 bases between the germline ends. The CDR3 runs 13 residues. The chain's CDR3 is CATRYLMNTEAFF. CDR3 nucleotides: TGTGCCACCAGGTATCTAATGAACACTGAAGCTTTCTTT.

The chain joins TRBV6-1 to TRBJ2-2; no definite D call. Trimming shortened V by 8 bases and J by 7 bases, and 17 bases separated the two germline ends. This CDR3 has 14 residues. Germline values: CDR1 MNHNS, CDR2 SASEGT. The CDR3 coding sequence is TGTGCCAGCCCAAGACCCCTTTCGGGCGGGGAGCTGTTTTTT. Its translation is CASPRPLSGGELFF.

This clone came up a few times. The chain carries TRBV11-1 and TRBJ1-2; TRBD1 matches 9 bases. In germline, CDR1 is SGHAT, CDR2 FQDESV (reference sequence). This CDR3 is 13 amino acids long. V was pared by 5 bases and J by 8 bases, with 6 bases of the junction left unmatched. CDR3: CASSLQGAGGYTF. The CDR3 coding sequence is TGTGCCAGCAGCCTACAGGGGGCAGGAGGCTACACCTTC.

The V call is TRBV30, the J call TRBJ2-7; D is perhaps TRBD1 (6 bases). Trimming took off 3 bases at V and 1 base at J, with 7 bases between the two ends. The CDR3 loop spans 12 amino acids. Germline CDR1 is GTSNPN and CDR2 is SVGIG (reference sequence). The chain's CDR3 is CAWRDSSYEQYF. The CDR3 region has the DNA TGTGCCTGGAGGGACAGTTCCTACGAGCAGTACTTC.

This rearrangement joins TRBV2 to TRBJ2-5; 7 positions agree with TRBD2. Looked up from germline, CDR1 is SNHLY and CDR2 is FYNNEI. The junction had 4 bases not matched to a gene; V was cut back by 1 base and J by 2 bases. This CDR3 contains 15 residues. CDR3 sequence reads: CASSEVWGGQETQYF. In DNA, the CDR3 is TGTGCCAGCAGTGAAGTTTGGGGGGGGCAAGAGACCCAGTACTTC.

This clone was recorded only once. V and J are TRBV19 and TRBJ2-7; no definite D call. This CDR3 is 13 amino acids long. The V gene lost 1 base and the J gene lost 2 bases, with 6 bases spanning the gap. The germline CDR1 and CDR2 sequences are LNHDA and SQIVND (reference sequence). The CDR3 DNA follows: TGTGCCAGTAGTATAGGCCCAGCCTACGAGCAGTACTTC. Protein sequence: CASSIGPAYEQYF.

V and J are TRBV11-2 and TRBJ2-1; 16 bases are shared with TRBD2. Trimming at V came to 1 base and at J to 8 bases, leaving 11 bases not matched to a gene. The CDR3 sequence is 19 residues long. CDR1 is SGHAT, CDR2 FQNNGV, per germline. CDR3 in DNA: TGTGCCAGCAGCTTAGTACCCCCGGGACTAGCGGGAGGGCTCGATGAGCAGTTCTTC. This encodes CASSLVPPGLAGGLDEQFF.

The rearrangement links TRBV27 to TRBJ2-1; possible D gene TRBD1, 5 bases. The V end was cut by 5 bases, the J end by 6 bases, with 5 bases between. Germline CDR1 is MNHEY and CDR2 is SMNVEV (reference sequence). CDR3 length: 11 residues. The CDR3 sequence: CASSRGNEQFF. The CDR3 DNA reads TGTGCCAGCAGTAGGGGCAATGAGCAGTTCTTC.

The chain joins TRBV7-9 to TRBJ2-1, with D possibly matching TRBD1 (5 bases). The CDR3 sequence is 12 residues long. CDR1 is SEHNR, CDR2 FQNEAQ, per germline (reference sequence). The ends were cut back, 4 bases at V and 7 bases at J, with 8 bases in the middle. The CDR3 region is CASSSTVNEQFF. CDR3 nucleotide sequence: TGTGCCAGCAGCTCGACAGTTAATGAGCAGTTCTTC. The full variable domain, rest sourced from reference TRBV7-9 and TRBJ2-1, is DTGVSQNPRHKITKRGQNVTFRCDPISEHNRLYWYRQTLGQGPEFLTYFQNEAQLEKSRLLSDRFSAERPKGSFSTLEIQRTEQGDSAMYLCASSSTVNEQFFGPGTRLTVL.

The chain is built from TRBV6-5 and TRBJ2-1; D not resolved. Between the trimmed V and J ends, which lost 6 bases and 10 bases, there was a span of 13 bases. Germline values: CDR1 MNHEY, CDR2 SVGAGI. The CDR3 runs to 12 residues. The CDR3 nucleotides read TGTGCCAGCAGCCCTTCAAACATCGAGCAGTTCTTC. The encoded protein is CASSPSNIEQFF.